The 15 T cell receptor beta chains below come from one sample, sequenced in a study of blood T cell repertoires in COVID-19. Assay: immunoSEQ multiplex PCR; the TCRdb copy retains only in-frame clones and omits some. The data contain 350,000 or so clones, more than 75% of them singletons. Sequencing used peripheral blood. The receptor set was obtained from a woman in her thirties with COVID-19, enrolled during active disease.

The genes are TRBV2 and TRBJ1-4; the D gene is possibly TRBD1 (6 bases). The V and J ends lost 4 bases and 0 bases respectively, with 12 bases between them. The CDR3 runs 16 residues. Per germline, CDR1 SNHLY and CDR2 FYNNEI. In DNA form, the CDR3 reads TGTGCCAGCAGTGGGCCAGGGGCGGCAACTAATGAAAAACTGTTTTTT. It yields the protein CASSGPGAATNEKLFF.

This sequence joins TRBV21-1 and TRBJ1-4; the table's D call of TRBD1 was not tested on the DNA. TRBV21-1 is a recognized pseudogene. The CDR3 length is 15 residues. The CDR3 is CASSKGPTTNEKLFF. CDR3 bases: TGTGCCAGCAGCAAAGGGCCAACAACTAATGAAAAACTGTTTTTT.

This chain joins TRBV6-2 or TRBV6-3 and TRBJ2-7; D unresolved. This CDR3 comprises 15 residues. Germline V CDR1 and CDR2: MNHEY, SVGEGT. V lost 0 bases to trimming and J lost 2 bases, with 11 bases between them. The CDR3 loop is CASSYSIYRAYEQYF. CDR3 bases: TGTGCCAGCAGTTACTCGATATACAGAGCCTACGAGCAGTACTTC.

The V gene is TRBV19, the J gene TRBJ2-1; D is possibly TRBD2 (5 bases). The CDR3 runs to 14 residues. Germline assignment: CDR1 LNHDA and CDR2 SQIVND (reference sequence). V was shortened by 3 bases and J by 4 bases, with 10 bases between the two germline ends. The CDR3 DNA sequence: TGTGCCAGTAGTATGCTGCGGGCATACAATGAGCAGTTCTTC. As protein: CASSMLRAYNEQFF.

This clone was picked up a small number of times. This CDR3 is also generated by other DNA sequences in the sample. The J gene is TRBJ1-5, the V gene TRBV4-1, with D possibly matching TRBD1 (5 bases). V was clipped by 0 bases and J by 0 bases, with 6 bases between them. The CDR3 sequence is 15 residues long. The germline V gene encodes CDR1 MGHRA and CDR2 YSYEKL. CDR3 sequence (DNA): TGCGCCAGCAGCCAAGATAGGGGTAGCAATCAGCCCCAGCATTTT. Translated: CASSQDRGSNQPQHF.

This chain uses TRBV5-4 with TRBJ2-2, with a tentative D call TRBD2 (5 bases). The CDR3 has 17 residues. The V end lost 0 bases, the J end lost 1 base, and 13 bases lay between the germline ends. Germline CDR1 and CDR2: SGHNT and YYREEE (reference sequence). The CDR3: CASSLAGGPMNTGELFF. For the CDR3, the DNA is TGTGCCAGCAGCTTGGCCGGAGGACCCATGAACACCGGGGAGCTGTTTTTT.

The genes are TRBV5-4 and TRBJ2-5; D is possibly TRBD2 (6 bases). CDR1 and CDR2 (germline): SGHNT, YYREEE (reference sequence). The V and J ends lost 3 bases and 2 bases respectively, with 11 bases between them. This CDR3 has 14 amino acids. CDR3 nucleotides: TGTGCCAGCAGCTCACCTAGCGAACAAGAGACCCAGTACTTC. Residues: CASSSPSEQETQYF.

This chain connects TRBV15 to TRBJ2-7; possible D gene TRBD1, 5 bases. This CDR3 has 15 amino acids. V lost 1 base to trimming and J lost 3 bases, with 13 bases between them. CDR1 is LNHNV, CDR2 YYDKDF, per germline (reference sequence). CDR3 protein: CATSRARGSNYEQYF. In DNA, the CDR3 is TGTGCCACCAGCAGAGCTAGGGGTTCTAACTACGAGCAGTACTTC. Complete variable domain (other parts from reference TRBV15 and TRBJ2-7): DAMVIQNPRYQVTQFGKPVTLSCSQTLNHNVMYWYQQKSSQAPKLLFHYYDKDFNNEADTPDNFQSRRPNTSFCFLDIRSPGLGDTAMYLCATSRARGSNYEQYFGPGTRLTVT.

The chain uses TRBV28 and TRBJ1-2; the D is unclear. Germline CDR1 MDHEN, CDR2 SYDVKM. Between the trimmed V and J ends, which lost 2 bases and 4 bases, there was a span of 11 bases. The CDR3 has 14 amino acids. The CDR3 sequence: CASSLRRKRYGYTF. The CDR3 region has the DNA TGTGCCAGCAGTTTACGACGGAAGCGCTATGGCTACACCTTC.

CDR3 bases: TGTGCCAGCAGCTTGGACCCCCGGGGCGGGAGTTACGAGCAGTACTTC. Translation gives CASSLDPRGGSYEQYF. The V gene is TRBV5-4, the J gene TRBJ2-7; 7 bases agree with TRBD2. Unmatched junction bases numbered 10, after V lost 0 bases and J lost 4 bases. The length of the CDR3 is 16 residues. CDR1 and CDR2 (germline): SGHNT, YYREEE (reference sequence).

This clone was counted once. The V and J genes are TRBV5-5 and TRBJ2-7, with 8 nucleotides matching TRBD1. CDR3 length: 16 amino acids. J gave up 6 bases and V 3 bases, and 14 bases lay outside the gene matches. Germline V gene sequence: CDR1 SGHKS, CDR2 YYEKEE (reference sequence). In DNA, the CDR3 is TGTGCCAGCAGCTCCTACAGGACAGGGCGGAGCGGCGAGCAGTACTTC. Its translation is CASSSYRTGRSGEQYF.

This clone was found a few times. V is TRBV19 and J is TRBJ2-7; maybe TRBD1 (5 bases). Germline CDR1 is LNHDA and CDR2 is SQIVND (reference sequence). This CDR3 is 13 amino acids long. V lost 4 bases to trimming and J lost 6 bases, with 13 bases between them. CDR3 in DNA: TGTGCCAGTAGTACCCAGGGTTCCCGCGAGCAGTACTTC. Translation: CASSTQGSREQYF.

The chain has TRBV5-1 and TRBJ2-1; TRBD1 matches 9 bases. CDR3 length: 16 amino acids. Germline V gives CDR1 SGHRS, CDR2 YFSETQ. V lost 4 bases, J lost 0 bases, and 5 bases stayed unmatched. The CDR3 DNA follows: TGCGCCAGCAGCACCGGGACAGGGAGCTCCTACAATGAGCAGTTCTTC. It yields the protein CASSTGTGSSYNEQFF. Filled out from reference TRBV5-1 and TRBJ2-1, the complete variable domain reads KAGVTQTPRYLIKTRGQQVTLSCSPISGHRSVSWYQQTPGQGLQFLFEYFSETQRNKGNFPGRFSGRQFSNSRSEMNVSTLELGDSALYLCASSTGTGSSYNEQFFGPGTRLTVL.

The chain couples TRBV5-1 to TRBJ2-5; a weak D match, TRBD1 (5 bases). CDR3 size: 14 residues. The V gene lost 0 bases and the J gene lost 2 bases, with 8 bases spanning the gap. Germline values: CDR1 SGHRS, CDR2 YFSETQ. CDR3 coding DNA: TGCGCCAGCAGCTTGGCAGGGTGGCAAGAGACCCAGTACTTC. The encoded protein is CASSLAGWQETQYF.

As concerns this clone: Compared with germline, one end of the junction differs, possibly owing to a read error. The CDR3 nucleotides are TGTGCCAGCAGGGAAGTGCGGAACACTGAAGCTTTCTTT. Encoded protein: CASREVRNTEAFF. The chain couples TRBV6-1 to TRBJ1-1; D uncertain. Germline assignment: CDR1 MNHNS and CDR2 SASEGT. The CDR3 contains 13 residues.